Listed here are 23 T cell receptor beta chains from one sample, sequenced in a study of Graves' ophthalmopathy and Graves' hyperthyroidism. TCR beta CDR3 amplification used RNA transcripts. RT-PCR in the first round used HTBI primers; a second-round multiplex PCR followed. TCRdb re-derived calls from the multiplex PCR reads in MiXCR, one entry per CDR3 protein. This sample carries about half a million distinct CDR3 sequences, 13% to 15% of them seen once, and the ten largest clones take over 8%. Specimen: blood. The receptor set was obtained from a woman in her 30s with Graves' ophthalmopathy.

As regards this clonotype: One end of the junction is discordant with germline, which a read error may explain. The chain has TRBV7-2 and TRBJ2-4; D is unclear. The CDR3 runs 10 residues. Germline CDR1 is SGHTA and CDR2 is FQGNSA. CDR3 loop: CASSFNIKYF. The CDR3 region has the DNA TGTGCCAGCAGCTTTAACATTAAGTACTTC.

This clonotype turned up a few times. The chain recombines TRBV20-1 with TRBJ2-5; the D gene is possibly TRBD2 (5 bases). The germline CDR1 and CDR2 sequences are DFQATT and SNEGSKA (reference sequence). With 3 bases removed from V and 1 base from J, the gap between germline ends came to 12 bases. CDR3 length equals 14 residues. CDR3 residues: CSARSWRAQETQYF. Here the CDR3 DNA reads TGCAGTGCTAGGTCCTGGCGGGCCCAAGAGACCCAGTACTTC.

This clonotype was found many times. The chain employs TRBV15 and TRBJ1-5; D not certain. The germline V and J ends were trimmed by 5 bases and 0 bases, with 8 bases remaining between them. In germline, CDR1 is LNHNV, CDR2 YYDKDF (reference sequence). The length of the CDR3 is 14 residues. CDR3 nucleotides: TGTGCCACCAGCGAGAAGTATAGCAATCAGCCCCAGCATTTT. The encoded protein is CATSEKYSNQPQHF.

With regard to this clonotype: This CDR3 is missing its conserved last phenylalanine or tryptophan, likely due to a read error. The chain employs TRBV20-1 and TRBJ2-3; 7 nucleotides line up with TRBD2. Trimming cost V 2 bases and J 2 bases; bases outside gene matches: 4. CDR3 size: 14 residues. Germline CDR1 DFQATT, CDR2 SNEGSKA (reference sequence). In nucleotides, the CDR3 is TGCAGTGCTAGAACAGCGGGGAACACAGATACGCAGTATTGT. Its protein is CSARTAGNTDTQYC.

This clonotype was observed at least ten times. The chain combines TRBV12-3 or TRBV12-4 with TRBJ1-1; no firm D call. The CDR3 is 13 residues long. The V and J ends lost 2 bases and 0 bases respectively, with 4 bases between them. CDR3 region: CASSLQMNTEAFF. The CDR3 nucleotides read TGTGCCAGCAGTTTACAGATGAACACTGAAGCTTTCTTT.

The sample holds many counts of this clonotype. The genes are TRBV28 and TRBJ1-6; a possible D gene is TRBD1 (6 bases). This CDR3 contains 13 residues. Trimming took off 3 bases at V and 11 bases at J, with 11 bases between the two ends. Germline assignment: CDR1 MDHEN and CDR2 SYDVKM. This chain's CDR3 is CASSLDSFTPLHF. For the CDR3, the DNA is TGTGCCAGCAGTTTGGACAGCTTTACACCCCTCCACTTT.

In this sample, this clonotype turned up many times. The CDR3 DNA sequence: TGTGCCAGCAGCCCACTAGCGGGGGCCTTAGAGCAGTACTTC. Translated: CASSPLAGALEQYF. J is TRBJ2-7 and V is TRBV11-2, with TRBD2 identical over 11 bases. V lost 5 bases and J lost 7; bases outside the gene matches: 7. This CDR3 has 14 residues. From germline, CDR1 is SGHAT and CDR2 FQNNGV.

This clonotype showed up many times. The chain joins TRBV6-5 to TRBJ2-4; 9 bases fit TRBD1. CDR1 is MNHEY and CDR2 is SVGAGI in the germline V gene. V gave up 7 bases and J gave up 8 bases; unmatched junction bases: 9. This CDR3 has 14 amino acids. CDR3 in DNA: TGTGCCAGCACTTTGGGACAGGGTGAGGACATTCAGTACTTC. It specifies CASTLGQGEDIQYF.

In regard to this clonotype: A single base separates this from a much larger clone, so it may be a read error. The chain is built from TRBV7-6 and TRBJ2-7; 7 bases are shared with TRBD2. Germline trimming cut 6 bases from V and 4 bases from J; bases unmatched to any gene: 15. CDR3 size: 16 residues. From germline, CDR1 is SGHVS and CDR2 FNYEAQ. Here the CDR3 reads CASSWGGAGRHYEQYF. For the CDR3, the DNA is TGTGCCAGCAGTTGGGGAGGGGCAGGGAGGCATTACGAGCAGTACTTC.

This clonotype was recorded at least ten times. The chain combines TRBV12-3 or TRBV12-4 with TRBJ1-1; no firm D call. CDR3 length: 14 amino acids. Trimming shortened V by 2 bases and J by 0 bases, and 7 bases separated the two germline ends. The CDR3 DNA is TGTGCCAGCAGTTTAACGGAGATGAACACTGAAGCTTTCTTT. Translated: CASSLTEMNTEAFF.

A few counts support this clonotype. The V call is TRBV6-5, the J call TRBJ1-2; D gene ambiguous. V lost 0 bases, J lost 5 bases, and 16 bases lay in between. Germline-derived CDR1 and CDR2 are MNHEY and SVGAGI. The CDR3 sequence is 16 residues long. The CDR3 protein is CASSYSLGRGSYGYTF. The CDR3 DNA is TGTGCCAGCAGTTACTCCCTTGGACGGGGATCATATGGCTACACCTTC.

The table lists this clonotype with many counts. The chain links TRBV27 to TRBJ1-6, with 11 positions matching TRBD1. Germline values: CDR1 MNHEY, CDR2 SMNVEV (reference sequence). This CDR3 is 16 amino acids long. J lost 7 bases, V lost 5 bases, and 7 bases had no gene match. The chain's CDR3 is CASSPLGTGGNSPLHF. DNA for the CDR3: TGTGCCAGCAGTCCCCTTGGGACAGGGGGAAATTCACCCCTCCACTTT.

About this clonotype itself: A much larger clone is a single base away; this may be a read error. The CDR3 DNA reads TGTGCCAGCAGTTACTTTGGAGGAGGAGGGGGCGAGGGTGAAGCTTTCTTT. Translated, it gives CASSYFGGGGGEGEAFF. The rearrangement joins TRBV6-5 to TRBJ1-1; TRBD1 aligns across 7 bases. The germline CDR1 and CDR2 sequences are MNHEY and SVGAGI. V trimming: 1 base; J trimming: 7 bases; junction bases outside the gene matches: 15. CDR3 size: 17 residues.

As DNA, the CDR3 is TGTGCCAGCAGAAATACAGACAAGGGGGCTCCCTACGAGCAGTACTTC. Its translation: CASRNTDKGAPYEQYF. This chain links TRBV6-1 with TRBJ2-7, with 7 nucleotides matching TRBD1. The CDR3 runs 16 residues. The trim removed 6 bases at V and 2 bases at J, leaving 13 bases unmatched. Germline-derived CDR1 and CDR2 are MNHNS and SASEGT.

This clonotype was observed at least ten times. The J gene is TRBJ1-6, the V gene TRBV25-1; D is unclear. V lost 6 bases, J lost 10 bases, and 25 bases lay in between. Per germline, CDR1 MGHDK and CDR2 SYGVNS. The CDR3 is 17 amino acids. This chain's CDR3 is CASRPRGLDLSTSPLHF. CDR3 coding DNA: TGTGCCAGCAGGCCCCGAGGGTTAGATTTATCAACCTCACCCCTCCACTTT.

This chain uses TRBV6-1 with TRBJ2-5, with no clear D. The CDR3 is made up of 13 amino acids. Trimming removed 10 bases from V and 4 bases from J, with 16 bases in between. The germline V gene encodes CDR1 MNHNS and CDR2 SASEGT. The CDR3 sequence: CAIQSRGSETQYF. Here the CDR3 DNA reads TGTGCCATCCAGTCGCGAGGATCAGAGACCCAGTACTTC.

This chain uses TRBV6-4 with TRBJ2-5; TRBD1 matches 9 bases. CDR1 is MRHNA, CDR2 SNTAGT, per germline. This CDR3 has 15 residues. The V gene end was trimmed by 4 bases and the J gene end by 5 bases; junction bases not matched to a gene: 8. Written as DNA, the CDR3 is TGTGCCAGCAGTGGAATGGGACAGGGCGGTGAGACCCAGTACTTC. Amino acid sequence: CASSGMGQGGETQYF.

This clonotype was observed many times. The chain joins TRBV28 to TRBJ1-5, with D possibly TRBD1 on 5 matching bases. Trimming left V 3 bases short and J 1 base short, with 10 bases between. The length of the CDR3 is 15 residues. The germline gives CDR1 MDHEN, CDR2 SYDVKM. The CDR3 loop reads CASSFGHPSNQPQHF. The CDR3 DNA follows: TGTGCCAGCAGTTTTGGACACCCGAGCAATCAGCCCCAGCATTTT. The full variable domain, with the rest looked up from reference TRBV28 and TRBJ1-5, is DVKVTQSSRYLVKRTGEKVFLECVQDMDHENMFWYRQDPGLGLRLIYFSYDVKMKEKGDIPEGYSVSREKKERFSLILESASTNQTSMYLCASSFGHPSNQPQHFGDGTRLSIL.

The sample holds many counts of this clonotype. The chain recombines TRBV12-3 or TRBV12-4 with TRBJ2-6; no definite D call. V gave up 8 bases and J gave up 0 bases, with 8 bases separating them. CDR3 size: 14 residues. CDR3 amino acids: CASGVSSGANVLTF. As DNA, the CDR3 is TGTGCCAGCGGGGTCAGCTCTGGGGCCAACGTCCTGACTTTC.

This clonotype came up many times. This chain links TRBV20-1 with TRBJ1-2; D perhaps matches TRBD1 (6 bases). This CDR3 comprises 9 residues. V lost 7 bases and J lost 13, with 13 bases in between. Germline CDR1 and CDR2: DFQATT and SNEGSKA (reference sequence). The CDR3 DNA reads as TGCAGTGAATCCCGGGGGGCCACCTTC. Translated, it gives CSESRGATF.

This clonotype appeared many times. The chain links TRBV30 to TRBJ1-1, with D hard to call. CDR1 is GTSNPN and CDR2 is SVGIG in the germline V gene (reference sequence). Trimming took 3 bases from V and 5 from J, leaving 13 bases between them. The CDR3 has 13 residues. The chain's CDR3 is CAWRPTSGTEAFF. CDR3 in DNA: TGTGCCTGGAGACCAACGAGCGGTACTGAAGCTTTCTTT.

V is TRBV27 and J is TRBJ2-2; D is ambiguous. The CDR3 loop spans 14 amino acids. The germline V gene has CDR1 MNHEY and CDR2 SMNVEV (reference sequence). V lost 2 bases and J 6 bases, leaving 10 bases between the germline ends. CDR3 loop: CASSLILPPGELFF. The CDR3 DNA is TGTGCCAGCAGTTTAATCCTCCCGCCCGGGGAGCTGTTTTTT.

At least ten counts were recorded for this clonotype. The rearrangement uses TRBV4-1 and TRBJ2-5, with TRBD1 identical over 8 bases. V lost 5 bases to trimming and J lost 2 bases; unmatched junction nucleotides: 4. Per the germline V gene, CDR1 is MGHRA and CDR2 is YSYEKL. The CDR3 covers 14 residues. CDR3 in DNA: TGCGCCAGCAGCGCCTACAGGGGGCAAGAGACCCAGTACTTC. It specifies CASSAYRGQETQYF.